The source of this T cell receptor beta chain is a study of CD8 T cells in ankylosing spondylitis (dated by TCRdb to 2017 to 2019). Describing the broader study: The study profiled T cell receptor beta repertoires in healthy donors and ankylosing spondylitis patients to find disease-linked TCR variants. In total, the full study cohort was made up of 110 or so healthy donors and about two dozen ankylosing spondylitis patients. Peripheral blood was sampled, and synovial fluid was additionally collected from ankylosing spondylitis patients. Beyond this particular receptor, the publication reports: The disease-linked clones showed a CD8+ phenotype and occurred at relatively low frequencies in peripheral blood. Blood from ankylosing spondylitis patients appeared to be characterized by a TCR beta motif made up of about 8 highly homologous amino acid variants. The disease-linked clones were reported as significantly enriched in matched synovial fluid samples from ankylosing spondylitis patients. Some of the motif variants had been reported before in the synovial fluid and blood of reactive arthritis patients, a finding that suggests common disease-initiation mechanisms.

Trimming takes 6 bases from V and 4 bases from J, and the germline ends sit 9 bases apart. The CDR3, cysteine through phenylalanine, is 12 amino acids long. Solely the CDR3 DNA is kept, with 36 bases framed from the first base. This clonotype was observed a few times. The target of this receptor is not known. Base qualities are not provided; no much larger clone lies one nucleotide away. The sequencing machine was an Illumina HiSeq 2500. TCR beta libraries were prepared by quantitative 5'-RACE with molecular barcodes. Per the original workflow: A new computational method based on a probabilistic model of VDJ rearrangement was used to identify disease-linked TCR variants. TCRdb cleaned the public reads at Q25 with fastp, built clones with MiXCR and kept in-frame beta chains. Every CDR3 protein is listed once, alongside the most common genes and DNA of its rows. These V and J calls rely on TCRdb rather than the paper's analysis. The sample table lists nearly 250,000 distinct CDR3 sequences, around 32% of them with a count of one. The top ten hold around 4.4% of the sample.

The sequence is built from TRBV12-3 or TRBV12-4 and TRBJ2-5, with no confidently assigned D gene. The clonotype was recovered from a male donor with ankylosing spondylitis or in good health (not recorded which). The material sequenced was blood, either unsorted or a sorted T cell fraction (not recorded which). The CDR3: CASSPAIETQYF. DNA sequence: TGTGCCAGCAGCCCTGCAATAGAGACCCAGTACTTC.